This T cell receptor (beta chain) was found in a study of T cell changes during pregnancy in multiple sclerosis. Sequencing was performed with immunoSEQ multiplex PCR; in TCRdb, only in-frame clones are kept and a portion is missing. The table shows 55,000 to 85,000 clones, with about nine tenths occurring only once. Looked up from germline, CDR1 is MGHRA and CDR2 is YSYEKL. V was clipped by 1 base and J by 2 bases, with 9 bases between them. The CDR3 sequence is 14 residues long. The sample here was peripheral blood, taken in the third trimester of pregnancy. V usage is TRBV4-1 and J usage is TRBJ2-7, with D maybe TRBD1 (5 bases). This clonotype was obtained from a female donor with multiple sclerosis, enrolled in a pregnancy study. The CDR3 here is CASSQAQATYEQYF. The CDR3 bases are TGCGCCAGCAGCCAAGCACAGGCAACCTACGAGCAGTACTTC.